This TCR beta chain emerged from a study of glioma-infiltrating T cells after dendritic cell vaccination. The study's findings and limits: Few patients contributed both blood and tumor specimens.

Comments on this clone: Its antigen is unidentified.

Time point specified: after dendritic cell vaccination, including at tumor progression/relapse. Selection required adequate fresh-frozen tumor tissue plus more than two years' survival data. Isocitrate dehydrogenase mutation was absent in all glioblastoma patients. The primer mix had 60 V beta and 13 J beta primers. Libraries were prepared by immunoSEQ multiplex PCR; TCRdb keeps only in-frame clonotypes and omits some of them. This sample has more than 75,000 clones; 75% to 90% occur once, and the top ten carry approximately 6.6%. There are 14 residues in the CDR3. Germline V CDR1 and CDR2: SNHLY, FYNNEI. The ends were cut back, 6 bases at V and 2 bases at J, with 14 bases in the middle.

This TCR came from a human donor with glioblastoma. This specimen consisted of blood, obtained after dendritic cell vaccination. The chain recombines TRBV2 with TRBJ2-7; a possible D gene is TRBD1 (5 bases). As DNA, the CDR3 is TGTGCCAGCAGCGCGACAGCCGCCCCCTACGAGCAGTACTTC. Its translation: CASSATAAPYEQYF.